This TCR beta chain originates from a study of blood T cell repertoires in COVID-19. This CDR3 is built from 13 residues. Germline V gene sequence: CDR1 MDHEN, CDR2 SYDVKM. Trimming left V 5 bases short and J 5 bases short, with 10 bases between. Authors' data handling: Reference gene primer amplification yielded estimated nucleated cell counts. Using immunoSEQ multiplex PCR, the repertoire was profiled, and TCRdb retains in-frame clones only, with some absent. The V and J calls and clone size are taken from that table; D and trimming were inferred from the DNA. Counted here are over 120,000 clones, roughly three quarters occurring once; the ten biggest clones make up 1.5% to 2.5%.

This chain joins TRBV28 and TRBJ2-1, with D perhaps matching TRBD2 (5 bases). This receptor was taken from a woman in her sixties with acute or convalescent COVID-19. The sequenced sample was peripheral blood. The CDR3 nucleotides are TGTGCCAGCAGTGGCCGGGAAAACAATGAGCAGTTCTTC. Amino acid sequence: CASSGRENNEQFF.